The next 29 T cell receptor beta chains were all read from a single sample in a study of cytomegalovirus exposure and HLA in healthy donors. Sequencing used immunoSEQ multiplex PCR; TCRdb keeps in-frame clones, though not all of them. The repertoire holds around 300,000 clones, with 65% to 90% as singletons. Sequencing was done on a sample of PBMCs. These receptors all stem from a woman in her late teens or twenties in good health and CMV-seronegative.

The count of this clone is one. V gene TRBV5-4 combines with J gene TRBJ2-1, with D possibly TRBD1 on 6 matching bases. Trimming removed 1 base at V and 2 bases at J, with 7 bases between. The CDR3 consists of 14 residues. Germline V CDR1 and CDR2: SGHNT, YYREEE (reference sequence). DNA for the CDR3: TGTGCCAGCAGCTTGACAGGGCCCTACAATGAGCAGTTCTTC. It encodes CASSLTGPYNEQFF.

V gene TRBV19 combines with J gene TRBJ1-4; no firm D call. The V end lost 5 bases, the J end lost 7 bases, and 11 bases lay between the germline ends. The CDR3 contains 13 residues. CDR1 is LNHDA and CDR2 is SQIVND in the germline V gene (reference sequence). The CDR3 DNA sequence: TGTGCCAGTAGTCCCGAGGAGACTGAAAAACTGTTTTTT. This gives the protein CASSPEETEKLFF.

The chain links TRBV7-9 to TRBJ1-1, with 9 bases lining up with TRBD1. This CDR3 is built from 14 residues. V trimming: 7 bases; J trimming: 1 base; junction bases outside the gene matches: 4. The V gene's germline CDR1 is SEHNR and CDR2 FQNEAQ (reference sequence). Here the CDR3 reads CASTQGATNTEAFF. In DNA form, the CDR3 reads TGTGCCAGCACACAGGGGGCGACGAACACTGAAGCTTTCTTT. The full variable domain, completed using reference TRBV7-9 and TRBJ1-1, is DTGVSQNPRHKITKRGQNVTFRCDPISEHNRLYWYRQTLGQGPEFLTYFQNEAQLEKSRLLSDRFSAERPKGSFSTLEIQRTEQGDSAMYLCASTQGATNTEAFFGQGTRLTVV.

This chain uses TRBV5-1 with TRBJ2-7; tentatively, D is TRBD1 (5 bases). This CDR3 is built from 14 residues. CDR1 and CDR2 (germline): SGHRS, YFSETQ. V was trimmed by 0 bases and J by 2 bases, leaving 9 bases between them. The CDR3, as DNA: TGCGCCAGCAGCTTGGAGGTAGGGGCCTACGAGCAGTACTTC. As protein: CASSLEVGAYEQYF. The full variable domain, completed using reference TRBV5-1 and TRBJ2-7, is KAGVTQTPRYLIKTRGQQVTLSCSPISGHRSVSWYQQTPGQGLQFLFEYFSETQRNKGNFPGRFSGRQFSNSRSEMNVSTLELGDSALYLCASSLEVGAYEQYFGPGTRLTVT.

As concerns this clone: At one end the junction does not follow the germline gene, possibly because of a read error. This chain uses TRBV4-3 with TRBJ1-5; possibly TRBD1 for D (5 bases). This CDR3 has 15 residues. Germline lookup yields CDR1 LGHNA and CDR2 YSLEER. As DNA, the CDR3 is TGCGCCAGCAGCCAAGTACTGGCAGGGTATCAACCCCAGCATTTT. This gives the protein CASSQVLAGYQPQHF.

The V gene is TRBV7-2, the J gene TRBJ1-6, with TRBD1 as a possible D gene (6 bases). This CDR3 comprises 16 residues. V was cut by 5 bases and J by 10 bases, with 21 bases left in between. The germline V gene encodes CDR1 SGHTA and CDR2 FQGNSA. CDR3 sequence: CASSPNYREAGSPLHF. The CDR3 DNA reads as TGTGCCAGCAGCCCTAACTACAGGGAAGCGGGGTCACCCCTCCACTTT.

The chain joins TRBV6-1 to TRBJ2-3; perhaps TRBD1 as D (6 bases). CDR3 size: 14 residues. Trimming removed 8 bases at V and 6 bases at J, with 18 bases between. Germline V gene data show CDR1 as MNHNS and CDR2 as SASEGT. CDR3 DNA sequence: TGTGCCAGCTGCCACAGGGTGGATTACGATACGCAGTATTTT. It specifies CASCHRVDYDTQYF.

The chain combines TRBV6-1 with TRBJ2-5, with TRBD1 matching over 11 bases. The junction had 6 bases not matched to a gene; V was cut back by 2 bases and J by 4 bases. Germline V gives CDR1 MNHNS, CDR2 SASEGT. This CDR3 region has 16 residues. CDR3 sequence (DNA): TGTGCCAGCAGTGAACATATGGGACAGGGGGTAGAGACCCAGTACTTC. Its protein product is CASSEHMGQGVETQYF.

CDR3 region: CASSMGQGALQPQHF. CDR3 coding DNA: TGTGCCAGCAGTATGGGACAGGGGGCCCTACAGCCCCAGCATTTT. The gene calls are TRBV6-6 and TRBJ1-5, with TRBD1 matching 12 bases. CDR3 length equals 15 residues. The V segment lost 5 bases and the J segment 7 bases; nucleotides outside the gene matches: 6. Germline values: CDR1 MNHNY, CDR2 SVGAGI (reference sequence).

The J gene is TRBJ2-7, the V gene TRBV5-1; 11 bases line up with TRBD2. The V segment lost 2 bases and the J segment 3 bases; nucleotides outside the gene matches: 4. Germline CDR1 and CDR2: SGHRS and YFSETQ. CDR3 size: 15 residues. The CDR3, as DNA: TGCGCCAGCAGCTTACTAGCGGGGGAGTACTACGAGCAGTACTTC. Protein: CASSLLAGEYYEQYF. The whole variable domain, filled in from reference TRBV5-1 and TRBJ2-7, reads KAGVTQTPRYLIKTRGQQVTLSCSPISGHRSVSWYQQTPGQGLQFLFEYFSETQRNKGNFPGRFSGRQFSNSRSEMNVSTLELGDSALYLCASSLLAGEYYEQYFGPGTRLTVT.

V gene TRBV15 combines with J gene TRBJ2-3; 9 bases map to TRBD2. The junction had 10 bases not matched to a gene; V was cut back by 0 bases and J by 6 bases. Germline CDR1 LNHNV, CDR2 YYDKDF (reference sequence). The CDR3 covers 17 residues. CDR3 coding DNA: TGTGCCACCAGCAGAGATTGGGAGCGGGGGGCCGGGGATACGCAGTATTTT. This codes for CATSRDWERGAGDTQYF.

The gene calls are TRBV2 and TRBJ1-1, with D possibly being TRBD1 (6 bases). V was clipped by 2 bases and J by 5 bases, with 15 bases between them. Germline-derived CDR1 and CDR2 are SNHLY and FYNNEI. This CDR3 is built from 15 residues. The CDR3 here is CASSERGRGGTEAFF. CDR3 nucleotide sequence: TGTGCCAGCAGTGAAAGGGGCAGGGGTGGAACTGAAGCTTTCTTT.

This chain links TRBV10-3 with TRBJ2-1, with D perhaps TRBD2 (5 bases). CDR3 size: 14 residues. Deletions cut 10 bases from V and 0 bases from J, with 13 bases between. Per the germline V gene, CDR1 is ENHRY and CDR2 is SYGVKD. The CDR3 sequence is CATTGDFSYNEQFF. Written as DNA, the CDR3 is TGTGCCACTACCGGGGATTTCTCCTACAATGAGCAGTTCTTC.

The chain links TRBV9 to TRBJ2-2; TRBD1 is a possible D gene (6 bases). The CDR3 totals 16 residues. The germline V gene has CDR1 SGDLS and CDR2 YYNGEE. Between the trimmed V and J ends, which lost 4 bases and 4 bases, there was a span of 17 bases. CDR3 amino acids: CASSPHRGSGTGELFF. For the CDR3, the DNA is TGTGCCAGCAGCCCACATAGGGGGAGCGGCACCGGGGAGCTGTTTTTT.

This chain joins TRBV7-2 and TRBJ2-7, with 7 bases fitting TRBD2. CDR3 length: 15 amino acids. Unmatched junction bases numbered 10, after V lost 1 base and J lost 7 bases. CDR1 and CDR2 from the germline V gene are SGHTA and FQGNSA. The CDR3 reads CASSLERGALREQYF. CDR3 DNA: TGTGCCAGCAGCTTAGAGCGGGGAGCTCTCCGGGAGCAGTACTTC.

DNA for the CDR3: TGTGCCAGCAGCTTGCGGGACAGGGACTCTGGCTACACCTTC. Encoded protein: CASSLRDRDSGYTF. The V call is TRBV5-6, the J call TRBJ1-2, with 9 nucleotides matching TRBD1. The V segment lost 1 base and the J segment 7 bases; nucleotides outside the gene matches: 5. Germline lookup yields CDR1 SGHDT and CDR2 YYEEEE. The CDR3 has 14 amino acids.

This rearrangement joins TRBV10-1 to TRBJ2-5, with D perhaps matching TRBD2 (5 bases). The ends were cut back, 0 bases at V and 5 bases at J, with 13 bases in the middle. Germline CDR1 WNHNN, CDR2 SYGVQD (reference sequence). The CDR3 runs to 15 residues. The CDR3 spells CASSESYGRPETQYF. CDR3 in DNA: TGCGCCAGCAGTGAGTCTTATGGGAGACCTGAGACCCAGTACTTC.

DNA for the CDR3: TGTGCCAGTAGCTACGGCCAGGGTCAGCCCCAGCATTTT. This encodes CASSYGQGQPQHF. The V call is TRBV19, the J call TRBJ1-5; tentative D call: TRBD1 (5 bases). V lost 6 bases and J lost 6, with 12 bases in between. This CDR3 contains 13 residues. CDR1 and CDR2 (germline): LNHDA, SQIVND (reference sequence).

Here the CDR3 DNA reads TGCAGCGTCGGGGAGCGGGGCTACGAGCAGTACTTC. Translation: CSVGERGYEQYF. The genes are TRBV29-1 and TRBJ2-7; 7 positions agree with TRBD2. This CDR3 contains 12 residues. V trimming: 6 bases; J trimming: 3 bases; junction bases outside the gene matches: 5. Germline lookup yields CDR1 SQVTM and CDR2 ANQGSEA.

The CDR3 coding sequence is TGTGCCAGCAGTTACTCGGGTAGCGGGGAAATGTATACGCAGTATTTT. Its protein is CASSYSGSGEMYTQYF. This chain joins TRBV6-5 and TRBJ2-3; 8 bases fit TRBD2. Germline V lookup: CDR1 MNHEY, CDR2 SVGAGI. With V trimmed by 0 bases and J by 7 bases, 9 bases remained unmatched. This CDR3 has 16 residues.

V gene TRBV28 combines with J gene TRBJ1-6; possible D gene TRBD1, 5 bases. This CDR3 has 13 residues. V lost 9 bases and J lost 7, with 13 bases in between. Germline V CDR1 and CDR2: MDHEN, SYDVKM. DNA for the CDR3: TGTGCCAGTCGGAGGGGTTTCAATTCACCCCTCCACTTT. Protein: CASRRGFNSPLHF.

CDR3 DNA sequence: TGTGCCAGCAGTGAATCCGGGGTAACCTACGAGCAGTACTTC. Residues: CASSESGVTYEQYF. The rearrangement links TRBV2 to TRBJ2-7; a possible D gene is TRBD2 (5 bases). This CDR3 has 14 residues. V lost 2 bases and J lost 2, with 10 bases in between. Germline V gene lookup returns CDR1 SNHLY and CDR2 FYNNEI.

DNA of the CDR3: TGTGCCAGCAGTTTCTCGGGGAACAGCAATCAGCCCCAGCATTTT. It encodes CASSFSGNSNQPQHF. This sequence joins TRBV27 and TRBJ1-5; D not certain. The V and J ends lost 3 bases and 1 base respectively, with 10 bases between them. The CDR3 sequence is 15 residues long. Germline V gene lookup returns CDR1 MNHEY and CDR2 SMNVEV (reference sequence).

The rearrangement joins TRBV29-1 to TRBJ2-2; the D gene is possibly TRBD2 (7 bases). This CDR3 region has 16 residues. CDR1 is SQVTM and CDR2 is ANQGSEA in the germline V gene. V was pared by 5 bases and J by 0 bases, with 16 bases between. The CDR3 reads CSVIPKGGANTGELFF. Here the CDR3 DNA reads TGCAGCGTTATACCCAAGGGGGGGGCGAACACCGGGGAGCTGTTTTTT.

This sequence joins TRBV30 and TRBJ1-2, with D hard to call. The CDR3 extends over 14 amino acids. The V gene's germline CDR1 is GTSNPN and CDR2 SVGIG (reference sequence). Between the trimmed V and J ends, which lost 0 bases and 8 bases, there was a span of 16 bases. CDR3 DNA sequence: TGTGCCTGGAGTGTGACATCGGCCAGTCGGGGCTACACCTTC. It translates to CAWSVTSASRGYTF.

This clone was detected only a few times. The J gene is TRBJ2-1, the V gene TRBV19, with 7 bases fitting TRBD1. The CDR3 runs to 16 residues. Germline-derived CDR1 and CDR2 are LNHDA and SQIVND (reference sequence). Unmatched junction bases numbered 10, after V lost 5 bases and J lost 3 bases. CDR3 sequence (DNA): TGTGCCAGTAGTCGTCCGGGACAGTCCTACTACAATGAGCAGTTCTTC. Translated: CASSRPGQSYYNEQFF.

The chain combines TRBV4-1 with TRBJ2-7; 10 nucleotides align to TRBD1. The germline gives CDR1 MGHRA, CDR2 YSYEKL. The CDR3 is made up of 15 amino acids. V lost 3 bases and J lost 4; bases outside the gene matches: 6. The CDR3 nucleotides read TGCGCCAGCAGCCAGGGGACAGGGGCTTTTTACGAGCAGTACTTC. Amino acids: CASSQGTGAFYEQYF.

This chain uses TRBV5-4 with TRBJ1-2; no definite D call. With 1 base removed from V and 4 bases from J, the gap between germline ends came to 11 bases. This CDR3 is built from 14 residues. Germline V gene sequence: CDR1 SGHNT, CDR2 YYREEE (reference sequence). The CDR3 DNA follows: TGTGCCAGCAGCTTGTTTACTGTCGCCTATGGCTACACCTTC. Its protein is CASSLFTVAYGYTF. Drawing the rest from reference TRBV5-4 and TRBJ1-2, the complete variable domain is ETGVTQSPTHLIKTRGQQVTLRCSSQSGHNTVSWYQQALGQGPQFIFQYYREEENGRGNFPPRFSGLQFPNYSSELNVNALELDDSALYLCASSLFTVAYGYTFGSGTRLTVV.

The J gene is TRBJ2-1, the V gene TRBV27, with 9 bases fitting TRBD2. V shed 3 bases, J shed 9 bases, and the junction held 6 bases outside the gene matches. The CDR3 covers 14 residues. The germline V gene has CDR1 MNHEY and CDR2 SMNVEV (reference sequence). CDR3 protein: CASSFRAGGGEQFF. In DNA form, the CDR3 reads TGTGCCAGCAGTTTTCGAGCGGGGGGTGGTGAGCAGTTCTTC.